These 28 T cell receptor beta chains were sequenced from one sample in a study of shared clonotypes between healthy human individuals. The repertoire was sequenced with immunoSEQ multiplex PCR; TCRdb's copy has only in-frame clones and lacks some. The sample comprises about 470,000 clones, around 75% of which are singletons, and roughly 13% rests with the top ten. Sample: PBMCs. The receptors were sampled from a woman aged 40-49 years in good health. Some clones in this sample may be carry-over from other donors' samples.

This chain connects TRBV7-2 to TRBJ2-7; 7 positions match TRBD1. Germline CDR1 SGHTA, CDR2 FQGNSA. Unmatched junction bases numbered 9, after V lost 5 bases and J lost 2 bases. The CDR3 runs 15 residues. DNA of the CDR3: TGTGCCAGCAGCCCCGACAGGGTCTCGGCCTACGAGCAGTACTTC. Protein sequence: CASSPDRVSAYEQYF.

The rearrangement links TRBV11-2 to TRBJ2-5; no clear D gene. V lost 3 bases to trimming and J lost 4 bases, with 6 bases between them. CDR1 SGHAT and CDR2 FQNNGV come from the germline V gene. This CDR3 spans 12 amino acids. This CDR3 is CASSFDGETQYF. Written as DNA, the CDR3 is TGTGCCAGCAGCTTCGATGGAGAGACCCAGTACTTC.

This clone was observed once. The rearrangement joins TRBV28 to TRBJ2-3; D not resolved. Trimming cost V 6 bases and J 4 bases, with 11 bases left between them. This CDR3 contains 13 residues. Germline V lookup: CDR1 MDHEN, CDR2 SYDVKM. The CDR3 reads CASRQLVPDTQYF. Here the CDR3 DNA reads TGTGCCAGCAGGCAATTAGTGCCAGATACGCAGTATTTT. Complete variable domain (other parts from reference TRBV28 and TRBJ2-3): DVKVTQSSRYLVKRTGEKVFLECVQDMDHENMFWYRQDPGLGLRLIYFSYDVKMKEKGDIPEGYSVSREKKERFSLILESASTNQTSMYLCASRQLVPDTQYFGPGTRLTVL.

This rearrangement joins TRBV30 to TRBJ2-2; possibly TRBD1 or TRBD2 for D (7 bases each). V was clipped by 7 bases and J by 5 bases, with 23 bases between them. The germline gives CDR1 GTSNPN, CDR2 SVGIG (reference sequence). The CDR3 is made up of 16 amino acids. CDR3 loop: CAFHGEGAWRTGELFF. The CDR3 DNA follows: TGTGCCTTTCATGGGGAGGGGGCTTGGAGAACCGGGGAGCTGTTTTTT.

The chain recombines TRBV28 with TRBJ2-1; 7 nucleotides agree with TRBD2. The CDR3 has 13 amino acids. V trimming: 5 bases; J trimming: 8 bases; junction bases outside the gene matches: 6. Per the germline V gene, CDR1 is MDHEN and CDR2 is SYDVKM. The DNA for the CDR3 is TGTGCCAGCAGTATGGGGGGAGGGGATGAGCAGTTCTTC. Its protein product is CASSMGGGDEQFF.

In its sample, this clone was seen a few times. The rearrangement links TRBV5-1 to TRBJ1-1; D possibly corresponds to TRBD1 (5 bases). With 1 base removed from V and 3 bases from J, the gap between germline ends came to 7 bases. Per germline, CDR1 SGHRS and CDR2 YFSETQ. The CDR3 loop spans 13 amino acids. The CDR3: CASSLWGYTEAFF. The CDR3 coding sequence is TGCGCCAGCAGCTTGTGGGGGTACACTGAAGCTTTCTTT.

V gene TRBV30 combines with J gene TRBJ1-2; a weak D match, TRBD1 (5 bases). The CDR3 is made up of 14 amino acids. Germline-derived CDR1 and CDR2 are GTSNPN and SVGIG (reference sequence). The V and J ends lost 3 bases and 3 bases respectively, with 14 bases between them. In nucleotides, the CDR3 is TGTGCCTGGAGCCATAGACAGAGCCACTATGGCTACACCTTC. This translates into CAWSHRQSHYGYTF.

The chain has TRBV5-1 and TRBJ1-1, with 7 positions matching TRBD1. The CDR3 loop spans 14 amino acids. Germline CDR1 is SGHRS and CDR2 is YFSETQ. The V and J ends lost 1 base and 9 bases, in that order; junction bases with no gene match: 9. The CDR3 bases are TGCGCCAGCAGCTTGTATCCGGGACAGAGGAAAGCTTTCTTT. This sequence encodes CASSLYPGQRKAFF.

The J gene is TRBJ1-1, the V gene TRBV19; the D is unclear. The CDR3 contains 13 residues. Trimming cost V 3 bases and J 1 base, with 6 bases left between them. Germline-derived CDR1 and CDR2 are LNHDA and SQIVND (reference sequence). DNA of the CDR3: TGTGCCAGTAGTATGCGACGGAACACTGAAGCTTTCTTT. Amino acid sequence: CASSMRRNTEAFF. The whole variable domain, filled in from reference TRBV19 and TRBJ1-1, reads DGGITQSPKYLFRKEGQNVTLSCEQNLNHDAMYWYRQDPGQGLRLIYYSQIVNDFQKGDIAEGYSVSREKKESFPLTVTSAQKNPTAFYLCASSMRRNTEAFFGQGTRLTVV.

This clone was recorded once. J is TRBJ2-3 and V is TRBV7-3; D may be TRBD1 (6 bases). Germline values: CDR1 SGHTA, CDR2 FQGTGA. CDR3 length equals 20 residues. Trimming shortened V by 5 bases and J by 1 base, and 28 bases separated the two germline ends. CDR3 sequence: CASSARPIRQRPGGTDTQYF. The CDR3 DNA reads as TGTGCCAGCAGCGCCCGGCCTATAAGACAGCGGCCAGGGGGCACAGATACGCAGTATTTT.

This chain links TRBV14 with TRBJ2-2; D is unclear. Germline loops: CDR1 SGHDN, CDR2 FVKESK. The V end was cut by 5 bases, the J end by 4 bases, with 8 bases between. The CDR3 extends over 13 amino acids. The DNA of the CDR3 is TGTGCCAGCAGCTCGAAGTTCACCGGGGAGCTGTTTTTT. Translated: CASSSKFTGELFF.

The chain links TRBV19 to TRBJ2-1; TRBD2 agrees at 7 bases. CDR1 and CDR2 (germline): LNHDA, SQIVND (reference sequence). With V trimmed by 1 base and J by 6 bases, 3 bases remained unmatched. CDR3 size: 14 residues. CDR3: CASSIGGEGNEQFF. The CDR3 DNA follows: TGTGCCAGTAGTATAGGTGGGGAGGGCAATGAGCAGTTCTTC. Variable domain in full (rest from reference TRBV19 and TRBJ2-1): DGGITQSPKYLFRKEGQNVTLSCEQNLNHDAMYWYRQDPGQGLRLIYYSQIVNDFQKGDIAEGYSVSREKKESFPLTVTSAQKNPTAFYLCASSIGGEGNEQFFGPGTRLTVL.

The rearrangement joins TRBV29-1 to TRBJ1-4; 9 bases agree with TRBD1. Looked up from germline, CDR1 is SQVTM and CDR2 is ANQGSEA. This CDR3 has 15 residues. J gave up 5 bases and V 6 bases, and 10 bases lay outside the gene matches. This CDR3 is CSVRSGTGRNEKLFF. The CDR3 DNA follows: TGCAGCGTACGTTCGGGGACAGGGCGGAATGAAAAACTGTTTTTT.

This clone was detected only a few times. This rearrangement joins TRBV9 to TRBJ2-7, with D possibly matching TRBD2 (6 bases). CDR1 is SGDLS and CDR2 is YYNGEE in the germline V gene. The ends were cut back, 2 bases at V and 7 bases at J, with 16 bases in the middle. The length of the CDR3 is 14 residues. This chain's CDR3 is CASSVSGGLYEQYF. The CDR3 nucleotides are TGTGCCAGCAGCGTCTCAGGAGGGTTGTATGAGCAGTACTTC.

On this clone: Germline and junction disagree at one end, which may indicate a read error. The rearrangement uses TRBV7-8 and TRBJ1-5; 7 bases map to TRBD1. The CDR3 totals 20 residues. Germline V gene data show CDR1 as SGHVS and CDR2 as FQNEAQ. The chain's CDR3 is CVSSLTIGQAAGRLHQPQHF. The CDR3 DNA reads TGTGTCAGCAGCTTAACTATCGGACAGGCGGCGGGCCGGCTACATCAGCCCCAGCATTTT.

V usage is TRBV7-8 and J usage is TRBJ1-1, with D perhaps TRBD1 (5 bases). Trimming took off 4 bases at V and 4 bases at J, with 13 bases between the two ends. CDR1 and CDR2 (germline): SGHVS, FQNEAQ. The CDR3 loop spans 14 amino acids. This chain's CDR3 is CASSSQGGGTEAFF. In DNA form, the CDR3 reads TGTGCCAGCAGCTCCCAGGGAGGTGGCACTGAAGCTTTCTTT.

This clone was recorded once. The gene calls are TRBV28 and TRBJ2-1; 9 nucleotides align to TRBD2. The CDR3 spans 15 residues. Germline lookup yields CDR1 MDHEN and CDR2 SYDVKM. J lost 4 bases, V lost 3 bases, and 4 bases had no gene match. The CDR3 spells CASSFTLAGYNEQFF. The CDR3 bases are TGTGCCAGCAGTTTCACTCTAGCGGGGTACAATGAGCAGTTCTTC.

About this clone: A read error may explain this, as a much larger clone is one base away. V usage is TRBV9 and J usage is TRBJ2-1, with TRBD2 matching 8 bases. Looked up from germline, CDR1 is SGDLS and CDR2 is YYNGEE. The CDR3 extends over 15 amino acids. The ends lost 7 bases at V and 0 bases at J; junction bases unmatched: 6. The CDR3 bases are TGTGCCAGCTCAACCGGGACTAGCTCCTACAATGAGCAGTTCTTC. It encodes CASSTGTSSYNEQFF.

This chain uses TRBV7-9 with TRBJ2-7; 8 bases fit TRBD1. The CDR3 extends over 19 amino acids. Germline CDR1 is SEHNR and CDR2 is FQNEAQ (reference sequence). V lost 3 bases to trimming and J lost 1 base; unmatched junction nucleotides: 17. CDR3 nucleotides: TGTGCCAGCAGCTTCGCGGGGAGAACAGGGGGACTGGGGTCCTACGAGCAGTACTTC. Amino acid sequence: CASSFAGRTGGLGSYEQYF.

The rearrangement joins TRBV19 to TRBJ1-1; the match to TRBD1 covers 9 bases. The germline gives CDR1 LNHDA, CDR2 SQIVND (reference sequence). Trimming cost V 3 bases and J 0 bases; bases outside gene matches: 20. The CDR3 has 21 residues. DNA for the CDR3: TGTGCCAGTAGTATGCGGGGGATAACAGGGGGCAACGTGAAGATGAACACTGAAGCTTTCTTT. Its protein is CASSMRGITGGNVKMNTEAFF.

V usage is TRBV9 and J usage is TRBJ2-5; 10 nucleotides agree with TRBD2. The CDR3 totals 14 residues. From germline, CDR1 is SGDLS and CDR2 YYNGEE. With V trimmed by 3 bases and J by 4 bases, 3 bases remained unmatched. The CDR3 loop is CASSAAGGRETQYF. CDR3 DNA sequence: TGTGCCAGCAGCGCAGCGGGAGGGAGAGAGACCCAGTACTTC.

As concerns this clone: The sample holds other DNA sequences that translate to the same CDR3. This chain connects TRBV30 to TRBJ2-5; perhaps TRBD2 as D (5 bases). Germline lookup yields CDR1 GTSNPN and CDR2 SVGIG (reference sequence). V lost 0 bases and J 4 bases, leaving 9 bases between the germline ends. CDR3 length: 13 amino acids. The CDR3 nucleotides are TGTGCCTGGAGTGTCGGAGGAAGAGAGACCCAGTACTTC. Residues: CAWSVGGRETQYF. The entire variable domain, with the rest obtained from reference TRBV30 and TRBJ2-5, is as follows: SQTIHQWPATLVQPVGSPLSLECTVEGTSNPNLYWYRQAAGRGLQLLFYSVGIGQISSEVPQNLSASRPQDRQFILSSKKLLLSDSGFYLCAWSVGGRETQYFGPGTRLLVL.

This clone was seen a single time. A junction end diverges from the germline sequence, so it may reflect a read error. CDR3 sequence: CASSQRQGFETQYF. The CDR3 nucleotides are TGTGCTAGCAGCCAGCGACAGGGTTTCGAGACCCAGTACTTC. The rearrangement joins TRBV7-7 to TRBJ2-5; 7 bases map to TRBD1. This CDR3 is built from 14 residues. The germline V gene has CDR1 SSHAT and CDR2 FNYEAQ (reference sequence).

V usage is TRBV29-1 and J usage is TRBJ2-1; TRBD2 agrees at 7 bases. Per the germline V gene, CDR1 is SQVTM and CDR2 is ANQGSEA. The CDR3 covers 15 residues. V was pared by 7 bases and J by 8 bases, with 17 bases of the junction left unmatched. As DNA, the CDR3 is TGCAGCGCAACTCCGGGACTAAGGGCTAGGGATGAGCAGTTCTTC. Its protein product is CSATPGLRARDEQFF.

This clone was counted between two and nine times. This sequence joins TRBV30 and TRBJ1-1, with TRBD1 matching over 11 bases. V lost 2 bases to trimming and J lost 0 bases; unmatched junction nucleotides: 5. The germline gives CDR1 GTSNPN, CDR2 SVGIG (reference sequence). The CDR3 is made up of 16 amino acids. The CDR3 DNA follows: TGTGCCTGGAGTAGGACAGGGGGCGGTTTGAACACTGAAGCTTTCTTT. Encoded protein: CAWSRTGGGLNTEAFF.

The chain uses TRBV29-1 and TRBJ2-1, with D unclear. CDR3 size: 17 residues. V shed 2 bases and J shed 0 bases, with 17 bases lying between them. Germline V lookup: CDR1 SQVTM, CDR2 ANQGSEA. The CDR3 bases are TGCAGCGTTGAACGTGGAGATTCAGTGGGCTCCTACAATGAGCAGTTCTTC. This gives the protein CSVERGDSVGSYNEQFF.

This clone was seen only a few times. The chain couples TRBV5-1 to TRBJ2-7, with D possibly being TRBD2 (6 bases). Germline V gives CDR1 SGHRS, CDR2 YFSETQ. Trimming shortened V by 4 bases and J by 2 bases, and 19 bases separated the two germline ends. There are 16 residues in the CDR3. CDR3 in DNA: TGCGCCAGCAGCGCCCTGGGAGTAGCGGCGACCTACGAGCAGTACTTC. It is translated as CASSALGVAATYEQYF.

This chain connects TRBV19 to TRBJ1-5; weak D call: TRBD1 (5 bases). V lost 3 bases to trimming and J lost 3 bases, with 15 bases between them. In germline, CDR1 is LNHDA, CDR2 SQIVND (reference sequence). This CDR3 is 16 amino acids long. DNA for the CDR3: TGTGCCAGTAGTATGGACACTTCCGCCCCCAATCAGCCCCAGCATTTT. Protein product: CASSMDTSAPNQPQHF.